This T cell receptor (beta chain) was captured by sequencing in a study of cytomegalovirus exposure and HLA in healthy donors. Findings and caveats of the study: Analyzed later, association rates of TCRs varied across HLA loci, with DRB1 most and HLA-C fewest. Cytomegalovirus-associated TCR beta chains were listed, numbering some 170. The likely explanation for a cluster of highly shared sequence variants was sequencing artifact. A missense DCLRE1C variant was associated with V- and J-gene trimming of TCR beta chains in a later analysis, and an independent cohort replicated the association.

About this clone: Its cognate antigen is unknown.

The germline gives CDR1 SGHNT, CDR2 YYREEE (reference sequence). J lost 3 bases, V lost 4 bases, and 6 bases had no gene match. This CDR3 region has 15 residues. The PCR ran on 60 Vbeta and 13 Jbeta primers. Profiling relied on immunoSEQ multiplex PCR, and the TCRdb table lists in-frame clones only, not all of them. There are under 150,000 clones in the sample; 75% to 90% occur only once, and about 2.6% lies in the top ten. The chain couples TRBV5-4 to TRBJ2-7; 11 nucleotides match TRBD2. Specimen: PBMCs. This TCR was sampled from a man younger than 45 in good health and CMV-seronegative. The CDR3 here is CASSPGSGRDYEQYF. DNA of the CDR3: TGTGCCAGCAGCCCCGGTAGCGGGAGGGACTACGAGCAGTACTTC.